One and the same sample provided the 2 T cell receptor beta chains below, sequenced in a study of long-term antiretroviral therapy in people with HIV. They ran version v3.0 of the immunoSEQ assay at survey level. Clones were sequenced by immunoSEQ multiplex PCR, and TCRdb holds only the in-frame ones, with some missing. The sample includes about 19,000 clones, roughly nine tenths of them seen just once. The specimen was unsorted PBMCs, collected 0.5 years after starting antiretroviral therapy. Receptors were obtained from a man aged 40-55 years with HIV.

The J gene is TRBJ2-1, the V gene TRBV30, with TRBD2 matching 11 bases. The germline CDR1 and CDR2 sequences are GTSNPN and SVGIG (reference sequence). This CDR3 has 15 residues. The junction had 4 bases not matched to a gene; V was cut back by 2 bases and J by 4 bases. The CDR3 nucleotides are TGTGCCTGGAGTCGCGGGACTAGCGGATACAATGAGCAGTTCTTC. Translated: CAWSRGTSGYNEQFF.

V is TRBV7-9 and J is TRBJ1-1; no clear D. Germline-derived CDR1 and CDR2 are SEHNR and FQNEAQ (reference sequence). V lost 1 base, J lost 0 bases, and 12 bases lay in between. The CDR3 is 16 amino acids. CDR3 sequence: CASSLGGPTMNTEAFF. For the CDR3, the DNA is TGTGCCAGCAGCTTAGGAGGCCCAACTATGAACACTGAAGCTTTCTTT. The whole variable domain, remainder taken from reference TRBV7-9 and TRBJ1-1, is DTGVSQNPRHKITKRGQNVTFRCDPISEHNRLYWYRQTLGQGPEFLTYFQNEAQLEKSRLLSDRFSAERPKGSFSTLEIQRTEQGDSAMYLCASSLGGPTMNTEAFFGQGTRLTVV.